The 7 T cell receptor beta chains below were found in one sample sequenced in a study of blood T cell repertoires in COVID-19. Sequencing used immunoSEQ multiplex PCR; TCRdb keeps in-frame clones, though not all of them. The repertoire holds 150,000 to 200,000 clones, with 83% as singletons. Sequenced: peripheral blood. Receptor source: a woman between 65 and 79 years old with COVID-19, enrolled during active disease.

The chain joins TRBV18 to TRBJ2-3, with D possibly TRBD2 on 6 matching bases. The V gene lost 6 bases and the J gene lost 7 bases, with 17 bases spanning the gap. Per germline, CDR1 KGHSH and CDR2 LQKENI. The CDR3 has 14 residues. The CDR3 is CASSAGRKPNTQYF. The CDR3 region has the DNA TGTGCCAGCTCTGCGGGGCGGAAGCCAAATACGCAGTATTTT.

V gene TRBV19 combines with J gene TRBJ2-7; maybe TRBD1 (6 bases). Germline V lookup: CDR1 LNHDA, CDR2 SQIVND (reference sequence). The CDR3 is 15 amino acids. The ends were cut back, 4 bases at V and 1 base at J, with 14 bases in the middle. CDR3 in amino acids: CASSTSTGPSYEQYF. The DNA for the CDR3 is TGTGCCAGTAGTACATCGACAGGCCCATCCTACGAGCAGTACTTC. Combining the CDR3 with reference TRBV19 and TRBJ2-7 gives the whole variable domain DGGITQSPKYLFRKEGQNVTLSCEQNLNHDAMYWYRQDPGQGLRLIYYSQIVNDFQKGDIAEGYSVSREKKESFPLTVTSAQKNPTAFYLCASSTSTGPSYEQYFGPGTRLTVT.

The V call is TRBV7-8, the J call TRBJ2-3; D may be TRBD1 (6 bases). This CDR3 contains 16 residues. Germline V gives CDR1 SGHVS, CDR2 FQNEAQ. Trimming stripped 5 bases from V and 6 bases from J, with 21 bases between. CDR3 bases: TGTGCCAGCAGCCCCCAATTGGGGACAATAGCGGATACGCAGTATTTT. Its translation: CASSPQLGTIADTQYF.

The genes are TRBV5-1 and TRBJ1-1; perhaps TRBD1 as D (5 bases). The CDR3 contains 14 residues. Between the trimmed V and J ends, which lost 4 bases and 1 base, there was a span of 11 bases. CDR1 and CDR2 from the germline V gene are SGHRS and YFSETQ. DNA of the CDR3: TGCGCCAGCAGCCGCCCGGGGGGGAACACTGAAGCTTTCTTT. The encoded protein is CASSRPGGNTEAFF.

The V gene is TRBV6-5, the J gene TRBJ2-6; 7 bases are shared with TRBD2. The V gene's germline CDR1 is MNHEY and CDR2 SVGAGI. The trim removed 4 bases at V and 4 bases at J, leaving 4 bases unmatched. The CDR3 extends over 15 amino acids. CDR3 coding DNA: TGTGCCAGCAGTTGGCGGGGGACGGGGGCCAACGTCCTGACTTTC. As protein: CASSWRGTGANVLTF.

The chain employs TRBV5-1 and TRBJ2-2, with a possible D match to TRBD2 (5 bases). Trimming stripped 0 bases from V and 7 bases from J, with 13 bases between. Germline assignment: CDR1 SGHRS and CDR2 YFSETQ. The CDR3 covers 15 residues. The CDR3 loop is CASSLAVGVDGELFF. CDR3 nucleotides: TGCGCCAGCAGCTTGGCCGTGGGAGTCGACGGGGAGCTGTTTTTT.

The chain combines TRBV5-8 with TRBJ2-1; no reliable D call. The CDR3 runs 15 residues. The V gene lost 1 base and the J gene lost 1 base, with 9 bases spanning the gap. Germline V gives CDR1 SGHTS, CDR2 YDEGEE. DNA of the CDR3: TGTGCCAGCAGCTTGCGGCGGATTTCCTACAATGAGCAGTTCTTC. Amino acids: CASSLRRISYNEQFF.